The present TCR beta chain was sequenced within a study of neurological immune-mediated disorders. The V gene lost 5 bases and the J gene lost 0 bases, with 13 bases spanning the gap. The germline V gene encodes CDR1 MNHEY and CDR2 SVGAGI. This CDR3 is built from 15 residues. Via MiXCR, TCRdb re-called the 5' RACE reads, giving one row per CDR3 protein. The sample carries tens of thousands of distinct CDR3 sequences, roughly 10% recorded once. As for time point: technical triplicate 1. This clonotype was seen at least ten times. Sequenced input: PBMCs. The rearrangement links TRBV6-5 to TRBJ1-1, with D perhaps TRBD1 (6 bases). The TCR comes from a man in his sixties with HTLV-1-associated myelopathy (HAM/TSP). The CDR3 DNA sequence: TGTGCCAGCAGTCAGCGGTGGGGGCTGAACACTGAAGCTTTCTTT. Its translation: CASSQRWGLNTEAFF.